These T cell receptor beta chains were read from a single sample in a study of T cell repertoires in cytomegalovirus infection. TCRdb re-called the reads through MiXCR, storing one row per CDR3 protein. The sample yields some 600,000 distinct CDR3 sequences, 24% seen once. Material for sequencing was CD8+ T cells from PBMCs. These receptors all come from a human donor in good health (CMV status not recorded). Some clones in this sample may be carry-over from other donors' samples. Each CDR3 is given with its conserved first and last residue. D genes are given only for firm matches. Expanded clones are given a class, and other clones once, few, many or no size at all.

>TRBJ2-2|17|NA|NA|TRBV6-4
CASSDSRRAANTGELFF
TGTGCCAGCAGTGACTCACGAAGGGCCGCGAACACCGGGGAGCTGTTTTTT
>TRBJ1-4|16|TRBD1|many|TRBV7-2
CASSPQGARTNEKLFF
TGTGCCAGCAGCCCACAGGGGGCCAGGACTAATGAAAAACTGTTTTTT
>TRBJ1-6|18|NA|NA|TRBV20-1
CSGKEGQLRPGDNSPLHF
TGCAGCGGAAAGGAGGGTCAGTTAAGGCCCGGGGATAATTCACCCCTCCACTTT
>TRBJ2-3|16|TRBD2|NA|TRBV28
CASSMHGGGASDTQYF
TGTGCCAGCAGCATGCATGGCGGGGGGGCCTCAGATACGCAGTATTTT
>TRBJ1-1|12|NA|NA|TRBV6-6
CASSYSSVEAFF
TGTGCCAGCAGTTACTCGTCCGTTGAAGCTTTCTTT
>TRBJ1-5|15|TRBD1|few|TRBV6-2/TRBV6-3
CASSYRTGTNQPQHF
TGTGCCAGCAGTTACCGGACAGGGACCAATCAGCCCCAGCATTTT
>TRBJ2-5|16|NA|NA|TRBV12-3/TRBV12-4
CASRGGGRNPQETQYF
TGTGCCAGCAGGGGGGGAGGCCGAAACCCCCAAGAGACCCAGTACTTC
>TRBJ2-3|14|TRBD1|many|TRBV7-2
CASSWDRASDTQYF
TGTGCCAGCAGCTGGGACAGGGCGTCAGATACGCAGTATTTT
>TRBJ2-3|15|NA|NA|TRBV7-3
CASSPYGEVSDTQYF
TGTGCCAGCAGCCCGTACGGGGAGGTTTCAGATACGCAGTATTTT
>TRBJ1-1|12|NA|NA|TRBV2
CASRLRNTEAFF
TGTGCCAGCAGGCTCAGGAACACTGAAGCTTTCTTT
>TRBJ2-7|16|NA|NA|TRBV7-9
CASSLTYGGTPYEQYF
TGTGCCAGCAGCTTAACGTATGGCGGAACCCCATACGAGCAGTACTTC
>TRBJ2-1|14|TRBD2|NA|TRBV20-1
CSARGASGENEQFF
TGCAGTGCTAGAGGGGCTAGCGGGGAGAATGAGCAGTTCTTC
>TRBJ1-2|15|NA|many|TRBV7-9
CASSLFADRSDGYTF
TGTGCCAGCAGCTTATTCGCCGACAGGTCTGACGGCTACACCTTC
>TRBJ2-7|13|NA|few|TRBV7-9
CASYKPDSREQYF
TGTGCCAGCTACAAACCGGACAGCCGCGAGCAGTACTTC
>TRBJ1-1|16|TRBD1|few|TRBV28
CASSHFPGQGITEAFF
TGTGCCAGCAGCCACTTTCCGGGACAGGGGATCACTGAAGCTTTCTTT
>TRBJ1-2|13|TRBD1|NA|TRBV20-1
CSAQGGDNYGYTF
TGCAGTGCTCAGGGGGGGGATAACTATGGCTACACCTTC
>TRBJ2-3|13|NA|many|TRBV20-1
CSATQEWTDTQYF
TGCAGTGCTACACAGGAATGGACAGATACGCAGTATTTT